This passage covers 17 T cell receptor beta chains from one sample sequenced in a study of blood T cell repertoires in COVID-19. Data came from immunoSEQ multiplex PCR; TCRdb stores just in-frame clones and leaves some out. This sample has 200,000 to 300,000 clones; around 85% occur once, and the top ten carry about 3.3%. The sample consisted of PBMCs or T cells enriched from blood (not recorded which). The receptors here all came from a woman in her thirties or forties with acute COVID-19.

This clone occurred once. V usage is TRBV10-3 and J usage is TRBJ2-1; D might be TRBD1 (5 bases). The V end was cut by 2 bases, the J end by 2 bases, with 10 bases between. The CDR3 is 15 amino acids. Germline V gives CDR1 ENHRY, CDR2 SYGVKD. CDR3 sequence (DNA): TGTGCCATCAGTGAGACCGGACAAACCTACAATGAGCAGTTCTTC. Its protein is CAISETGQTYNEQFF.

The chain uses TRBV19 and TRBJ1-2, with D tentatively TRBD1 (6 bases). V shed 4 bases and J shed 7 bases, with 16 bases lying between them. In germline, CDR1 is LNHDA, CDR2 SQIVND (reference sequence). This CDR3 has 14 residues. CDR3: CASSTSWGPSGYTF. The CDR3 region has the DNA TGTGCCAGTAGTACGTCGTGGGGGCCTAGTGGCTACACCTTC.

The chain combines TRBV6-6 with TRBJ1-4, with D unresolved. The CDR3 covers 16 residues. Germline values: CDR1 MNHNY, CDR2 SVGAGI (reference sequence). V was trimmed by 6 bases and J by 5 bases, leaving 19 bases between them. The CDR3 protein is CASSLKTTGLNEKLFF. The CDR3 nucleotides read TGTGCCAGCAGCCTCAAGACCACGGGTTTAAATGAAAAACTGTTTTTT.

The gene calls are TRBV25-1 and TRBJ2-1, with 9 bases aligning to TRBD1. The CDR3 covers 16 residues. The V segment lost 0 bases and the J segment 9 bases; nucleotides outside the gene matches: 9. CDR1 MGHDK and CDR2 SYGVNS come from the germline V gene. The CDR3 loop is CASSEYEGQGHGEQFF. The CDR3 bases are TGTGCCAGCAGTGAATATGAGGGACAGGGTCACGGTGAGCAGTTCTTC.

The J gene is TRBJ1-3, the V gene TRBV19, with a tentative D call TRBD1 (6 bases). This CDR3 comprises 15 residues. The germline V gene has CDR1 LNHDA and CDR2 SQIVND (reference sequence). Trimming took 5 bases from V and 4 from J, leaving 15 bases between them. The CDR3 here is CASSLGAGGGNTIYF. In nucleotides, the CDR3 is TGTGCCAGTAGTCTGGGGGCCGGGGGGGGAAACACCATATATTTT.

The rearrangement joins TRBV19 to TRBJ2-1; 13 bases agree with TRBD2. The junction had 8 bases not matched to a gene; V was cut back by 5 bases and J by 4 bases. Per germline, CDR1 LNHDA and CDR2 SQIVND (reference sequence). The CDR3 spans 17 residues. The CDR3 here is CASSERGLAGQYNEQFF. The DNA for the CDR3 is TGTGCCAGTAGTGAACGGGGACTAGCGGGGCAATACAATGAGCAGTTCTTC.

Comment on this clone: An end of the junction does not agree with germline; a read error may underlie this. V is TRBV19 and J is TRBJ2-4, with TRBD2 matching over 9 bases. There are 14 residues in the CDR3. Germline V CDR1 and CDR2: LNHDA, SQIVND (reference sequence). The CDR3 coding sequence is TGTGCCAGTAGGGGGTCGGGTAGCGGGGGCCCTCTTAGCTTC. Residues: CASRGSGSGGPLSF.

The chain employs TRBV24-1 and TRBJ2-5; 9 bases map to TRBD1. Per germline, CDR1 KGHDR and CDR2 SFDVKD. V dropped 4 bases and J dropped 2; count of bases not matched to a gene: 7. There are 16 residues in the CDR3. The CDR3 reads CATSETGGFLQETQYF. The CDR3 region has the DNA TGTGCCACCAGTGAAACAGGGGGCTTTCTTCAAGAGACCCAGTACTTC.

In its sample, this clone was seen once. The J gene is TRBJ2-5, the V gene TRBV24-1; 8 positions agree with TRBD1. CDR1 is KGHDR, CDR2 SFDVKD, per germline. CDR3 length: 16 residues. The trim removed 4 bases at V and 4 bases at J, leaving 10 bases unmatched. CDR3 sequence: CATSDPGQGARETQYF. For the CDR3, the DNA is TGTGCCACCAGTGACCCCGGACAGGGAGCACGAGAGACCCAGTACTTC.

The rearrangement links TRBV28 to TRBJ1-2; 8 bases line up with TRBD1. Germline CDR1 is MDHEN and CDR2 is SYDVKM. The V and J ends lost 8 bases and 12 bases, in that order; junction bases with no gene match: 5. This CDR3 comprises 10 residues. The CDR3 region has the DNA TGTGCCAGCGGACAGGGTATCGACACCTTC. Translation: CASGQGIDTF.

This clone was counted a single time. The rearrangement uses TRBV5-6 and TRBJ2-7, with 9 bases lining up with TRBD2. Germline V CDR1 and CDR2: SGHDT, YYEEEE. Trimming took 4 bases from V and 3 from J; bases not matched to a gene: 5. This CDR3 has 14 residues. In DNA form, the CDR3 reads TGTGCCAGCAGCGAAACGACTAGCGGCTACGAGCAGTACTTC. It encodes CASSETTSGYEQYF.

The chain recombines TRBV19 with TRBJ2-1, with TRBD2 as a possible D gene (5 bases). This CDR3 has 15 residues. V lost 6 bases, J lost 0 bases, and 12 bases lay in between. The germline V gene has CDR1 LNHDA and CDR2 SQIVND (reference sequence). Here the CDR3 DNA reads TGTGCCAGTAGATTAGGAGGCAGCTCCTACAATGAGCAGTTCTTC. This encodes CASRLGGSSYNEQFF.

V usage is TRBV5-4 and J usage is TRBJ1-2; perhaps TRBD1 as D (5 bases). CDR3 size: 17 residues. Germline V CDR1 and CDR2: SGHNT, YYREEE (reference sequence). The V and J ends lost 4 bases and 0 bases respectively, with 19 bases between them. Here the CDR3 DNA reads TGTGCCAGCAGCCCGGACGGGGGGACGTTCGCTAACTATGGCTACACCTTC. It is translated as CASSPDGGTFANYGYTF.

This clone occurred a few times. This chain uses TRBV27 with TRBJ1-2, with 9 bases identical to TRBD1. After removal of 0 bases from V and 7 bases from J, the junction contained 0 bases not matched to a gene. Germline loops: CDR1 MNHEY, CDR2 SMNVEV (reference sequence). The CDR3 extends over 13 amino acids. The DNA for the CDR3 is TGTGCCAGCAGTTTATCGACAGGGGGTGGCTACACCTTC. This encodes CASSLSTGGGYTF.

V usage is TRBV5-4 and J usage is TRBJ1-2, with TRBD1 matching 7 bases. The CDR3 has 15 residues. Germline CDR1 SGHNT, CDR2 YYREEE (reference sequence). The trim removed 4 bases at V and 3 bases at J, leaving 9 bases unmatched. The chain's CDR3 is CASSLQDRTDYGYTF. Here the CDR3 DNA reads TGTGCCAGCAGCCTCCAGGACAGGACCGACTATGGCTACACCTTC.

The genes are TRBV27 and TRBJ2-1; D is possibly TRBD2 (6 bases). V lost 4 bases, J lost 2 bases, and 21 bases lay in between. In germline, CDR1 is MNHEY, CDR2 SMNVEV (reference sequence). This CDR3 region has 18 residues. CDR3 amino acids: CASSYYDWEAMTYNEQFF. CDR3 DNA: TGTGCCAGCAGTTATTACGACTGGGAGGCGATGACCTACAATGAGCAGTTCTTC.

The gene calls are TRBV15 and TRBJ2-3, with 11 bases lining up with TRBD2. Germline loops: CDR1 LNHNV, CDR2 YYDKDF (reference sequence). The CDR3 covers 18 residues. V shed 3 bases and J 6 bases; nucleotides not matched to a gene: 14. CDR3 DNA sequence: TGTGCCACCAGCAGGAGGGCTCTAGCGGGAGGTACAGCGGATACGCAGTATTTT. It is translated as CATSRRALAGGTADTQYF.